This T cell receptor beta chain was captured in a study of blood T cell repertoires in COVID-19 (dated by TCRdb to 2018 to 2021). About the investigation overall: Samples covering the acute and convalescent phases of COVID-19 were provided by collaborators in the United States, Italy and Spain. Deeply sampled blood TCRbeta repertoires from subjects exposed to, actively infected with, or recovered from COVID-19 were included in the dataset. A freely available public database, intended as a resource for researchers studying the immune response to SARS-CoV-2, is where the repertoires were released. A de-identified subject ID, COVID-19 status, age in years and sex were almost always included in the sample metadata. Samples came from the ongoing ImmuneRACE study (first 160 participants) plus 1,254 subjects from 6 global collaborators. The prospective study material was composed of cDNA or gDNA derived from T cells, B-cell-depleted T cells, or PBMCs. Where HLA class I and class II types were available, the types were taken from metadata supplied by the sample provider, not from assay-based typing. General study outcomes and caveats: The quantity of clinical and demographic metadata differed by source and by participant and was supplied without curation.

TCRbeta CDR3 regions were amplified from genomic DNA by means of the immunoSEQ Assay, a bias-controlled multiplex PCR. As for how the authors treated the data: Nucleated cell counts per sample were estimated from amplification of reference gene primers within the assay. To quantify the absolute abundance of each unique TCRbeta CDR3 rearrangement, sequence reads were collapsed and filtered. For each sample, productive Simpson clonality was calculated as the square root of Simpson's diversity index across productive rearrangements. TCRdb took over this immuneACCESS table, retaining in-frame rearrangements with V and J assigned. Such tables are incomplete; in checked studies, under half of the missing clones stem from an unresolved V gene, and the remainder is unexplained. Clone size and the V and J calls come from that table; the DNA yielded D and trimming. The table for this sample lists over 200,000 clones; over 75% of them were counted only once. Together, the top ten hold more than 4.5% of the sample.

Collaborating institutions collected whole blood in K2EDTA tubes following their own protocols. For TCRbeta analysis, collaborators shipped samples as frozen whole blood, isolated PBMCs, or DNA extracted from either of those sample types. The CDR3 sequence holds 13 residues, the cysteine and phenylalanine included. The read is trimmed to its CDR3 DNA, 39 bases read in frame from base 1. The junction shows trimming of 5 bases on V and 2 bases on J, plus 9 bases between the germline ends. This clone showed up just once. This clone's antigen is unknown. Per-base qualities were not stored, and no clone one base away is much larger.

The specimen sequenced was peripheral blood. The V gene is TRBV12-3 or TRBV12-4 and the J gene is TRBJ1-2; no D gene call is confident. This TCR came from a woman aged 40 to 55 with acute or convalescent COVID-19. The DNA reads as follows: TGTGCCAGCAGTCAGGCGGGGAACTATGGCTACACCTTC. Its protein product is CASSQAGNYGYTF.